Reported below is one T cell receptor (beta chain). The CDR3 spans 16 residues. Germline CDR1 is SGHVS and CDR2 is FQNEAQ. Between the trimmed V and J ends, which lost 1 base and 3 bases, there was a span of 12 bases. The sample originates from a study of cytomegalovirus exposure and HLA in healthy donors. The study ran its PCR with 60 Vbeta and 13 Jbeta primers. Profiling relied on immunoSEQ multiplex PCR, and the TCRdb table lists in-frame clones only, not all of them. Found here are over 100,000 clones, roughly 89% of them singletons; the top ten hold 5.2%. Sequencing was done on a sample of PBMCs. This clonotype was sampled from a woman aged 25 to 39 in good health and CMV-seronegative. J is TRBJ1-4 and V is TRBV7-8, with unresolved D. DNA for the CDR3: TGTGCCAGCAGCTTAGATCGCGGTCCGCCTAATGAAAAACTGTTTTTT. Amino acid sequence: CASSLDRGPPNEKLFF. Based on the CDR3 plus reference TRBV7-8 and TRBJ1-4, the full variable domain is GAGVSQSPRYKVAKRGQDVALRCDPISGHVSLFWYQQALGQGPEFLTYFQNEAQLDKSGLPSDRFFAERPEGSVSTLKIQRTQQEDSAVYLCASSLDRGPPNEKLFFGSGTQLSVL.